This TCR beta chain was retrieved from a study of blood T cells in healthy people across ages. Study-wide context: Template switching picked up about one barcoded beta molecule for each two T cells. General study points: Measured against age, TCR beta diversity per million T cells decreased in a roughly linear manner.

On this clonotype itself: The antigen is not known.

Healthy Caucasian individuals from Russia aged about 6 to 90 were enrolled as donors. It was with a sample-barcoded 5' primer and a J-beta primer mix that a second PCR of about 6 to 12 cycles was run. TCRdb re-derived calls from the 5' RACE reads in MiXCR, one entry per CDR3 protein. The sample shows approximately 800,000 distinct CDR3 sequences, 53% of them seen only once. Germline assignment: CDR1 SGHAT and CDR2 FQNNGV. CDR3 length: 18 residues. The sequence came from a man aged 80 or over in good health. This chain uses TRBV11-2 with TRBJ2-1; 11 bases align to TRBD2. The J call may be faulty, since TRBJ2-7 better matches the DNA end. What was sequenced was blood. The CDR3 DNA reads as TGTGCCAGCAGATTAACTAGCGGGAGATACAGCTCCTACAATGAGCAGTACTTC. Its protein is CASRLTSGRYSSYNEQYF.